Below are 29 T cell receptor beta chains sequenced from a single sample in a study of blood T cell repertoires in COVID-19. Data came from immunoSEQ multiplex PCR; TCRdb stores just in-frame clones and leaves some out. The top ten clones hold over 1.5% of a sample with over 80,000 clones, approximately 91% of them seen once. Source material: peripheral blood. The receptors here all came from a man in his fifties or sixties with acute or convalescent COVID-19.

This chain joins TRBV19 and TRBJ2-1, with 7 nucleotides matching TRBD1. The V gene's germline CDR1 is LNHDA and CDR2 SQIVND (reference sequence). The CDR3 has 16 residues. After removal of 3 bases from V and 4 bases from J, the junction contained 9 bases not matched to a gene. CDR3 loop: CASSMIGRGTYNEQFF. CDR3 DNA sequence: TGTGCCAGTAGTATGATTGGCAGGGGGACGTACAATGAGCAGTTCTTC.

This chain joins TRBV7-2 and TRBJ1-1; the D is unclear. The CDR3 is 15 amino acids. CDR1 and CDR2 from the germline V gene are SGHTA and FQGNSA. V was clipped by 1 base and J by 1 base, with 10 bases between them. The DNA for the CDR3 is TGTGCCAGCAGCTTAGAGCCAGGTCCGAACACTGAAGCTTTCTTT. Protein: CASSLEPGPNTEAFF.

As DNA, the CDR3 is TGTGCAAGTCGCTTAGAGGGGGACAGGGGCGATACCCGCAATCAGCCCCAGCATTTT. Its protein is CASRLEGDRGDTRNQPQHF. The V gene is TRBV12-2, the J gene TRBJ1-5; whether TRBD1, the table's D call, matches the DNA was not checked. TRBV12-2 is annotated as a pseudogene. This CDR3 comprises 19 residues.

The chain combines TRBV27 with TRBJ2-3; D perhaps matches TRBD2 (6 bases). This CDR3 has 16 residues. Germline CDR1 MNHEY, CDR2 SMNVEV (reference sequence). V was clipped by 1 base and J by 0 bases, with 11 bases between them. The CDR3 loop reads CASSLWQGLSTDTQYF. CDR3 in DNA: TGTGCCAGCAGTTTATGGCAGGGACTGAGCACAGATACGCAGTATTTT.

This chain connects TRBV5-1 to TRBJ2-1; 7 positions match TRBD2. The CDR3 runs 15 residues. Trimming cost V 3 bases and J 4 bases; bases outside gene matches: 7. Per germline, CDR1 SGHRS and CDR2 YFSETQ. The CDR3 sequence: CASSSLAGLYNEQFF. The CDR3 DNA sequence: TGCGCCAGCAGCTCCTTAGCGGGCCTATACAATGAGCAGTTCTTC.

The rearrangement uses TRBV13 and TRBJ2-3; possible D gene TRBD1, 6 bases. The CDR3 is made up of 15 amino acids. V gave up 5 bases and J gave up 2 bases, with 14 bases separating them. CDR1 is PRHDT and CDR2 is FYEKMQ in the germline V gene (reference sequence). The CDR3 loop is CASSKQGGHTDTQYF. DNA of the CDR3: TGTGCCAGCAGCAAACAAGGGGGACACACAGATACGCAGTATTTT.

The chain carries TRBV5-5 and TRBJ1-4, with TRBD1 as a possible D gene (6 bases). The CDR3 is made up of 16 amino acids. V was cut by 4 bases and J by 0 bases, with 13 bases left in between. The germline V gene encodes CDR1 SGHKS and CDR2 YYEKEE (reference sequence). The CDR3 nucleotides are TGTGCCAGCAGCCTGGACAGACCTACAACTAATGAAAAACTGTTTTTT. The encoded protein is CASSLDRPTTNEKLFF.

The CDR3 sequence is CASSRQGPNSPLHF. As DNA, the CDR3 is TGTGCCAGCAGCCGACAGGGGCCTAATTCACCCCTCCACTTT. V is TRBV28 and J is TRBJ1-6; 8 bases align to TRBD1. V trimming: 6 bases; J trimming: 6 bases; junction bases outside the gene matches: 4. Germline-derived CDR1 and CDR2 are MDHEN and SYDVKM. This CDR3 has 14 residues.

V and J are TRBV28 and TRBJ2-7; TRBD1 is a possible D gene (6 bases). Deletions cut 8 bases from V and 0 bases from J, with 11 bases between. The germline gives CDR1 MDHEN, CDR2 SYDVKM. The CDR3 is 13 residues long. CDR3 in amino acids: CASSRDTSYEQYF. DNA of the CDR3: TGTGCCAGCTCTAGGGACACCTCCTACGAGCAGTACTTC. Looking up the rest from reference TRBV28 and TRBJ2-7 gives the full variable domain: DVKVTQSSRYLVKRTGEKVFLECVQDMDHENMFWYRQDPGLGLRLIYFSYDVKMKEKGDIPEGYSVSREKKERFSLILESASTNQTSMYLCASSRDTSYEQYFGPGTRLTVT.

The chain recombines TRBV9 with TRBJ1-6, with a tentative D call TRBD1 (5 bases). The ends were cut back, 0 bases at V and 6 bases at J, with 10 bases in the middle. Germline V gene lookup returns CDR1 SGDLS and CDR2 YYNGEE. The CDR3 covers 15 residues. The CDR3 protein is CASSVVPGGNSPLHF. In DNA form, the CDR3 reads TGTGCCAGCAGCGTAGTTCCCGGGGGTAATTCACCCCTCCACTTT.

The chain links TRBV29-1 to TRBJ2-7, with a tentative D call TRBD1 (7 bases). The CDR3 is 12 amino acids. V lost 3 bases and J 4 bases, leaving 10 bases between the germline ends. From germline, CDR1 is SQVTM and CDR2 ANQGSEA. The CDR3 region is CSVETGRYEQYF. DNA for the CDR3: TGCAGCGTTGAGACAGGGAGGTACGAGCAGTACTTC.

This clone was detected once. The rearrangement joins TRBV6-2 or TRBV6-3 to TRBJ1-5; D remains ambiguous. Deletions cut 2 bases from V and 9 bases from J, with 8 bases between. The CDR3 is 12 residues long. CDR1 MNHEY and CDR2 SVGEGT come from the germline V gene. CDR3 amino acids: CASSYQQPPQHF. The CDR3 coding sequence is TGTGCCAGCAGTTACCAACAGCCGCCCCAGCATTTT.

As regards this clone: The identical CDR3 is also encoded by other nucleotide sequences in the sample. The J gene is TRBJ1-6, the V gene TRBV15; 8 bases line up with TRBD1. The CDR3 has 14 amino acids. Germline V gene lookup returns CDR1 LNHNV and CDR2 YYDKDF (reference sequence). J was trimmed by 5 bases and V by 3 bases; bases with no gene match: 0. The CDR3 DNA is TGTGCCACCAGCAGGGGACAGGATAATTCACCCCTCCACTTT. Translating gives CATSRGQDNSPLHF.

This clone appeared a single time. J is TRBJ1-2 and V is TRBV5-1; no firm D call. The V gene lost 0 bases and the J gene lost 2 bases, with 11 bases spanning the gap. Per the germline V gene, CDR1 is SGHRS and CDR2 is YFSETQ. The CDR3 extends over 15 amino acids. The CDR3 sequence: CASSLDPPENYGYTF. The CDR3 DNA reads as TGCGCCAGCAGCTTGGACCCTCCGGAGAACTATGGCTACACCTTC.

V usage is TRBV15 and J usage is TRBJ2-2; no firm D call. The CDR3 is 14 residues long. V shed 1 base and J shed 1 base, with 4 bases lying between them. Germline V lookup: CDR1 LNHNV, CDR2 YYDKDF (reference sequence). The CDR3 region is CATSRVRNTGELFF. DNA of the CDR3: TGTGCCACCAGCAGAGTGAGGAACACCGGGGAGCTGTTTTTT.

V gene TRBV28 combines with J gene TRBJ1-1; D gene ambiguous. Per the germline V gene, CDR1 is MDHEN and CDR2 is SYDVKM. Trimming removed 7 bases at V and 5 bases at J, with 8 bases between. This CDR3 is built from 11 residues. The CDR3 here is CASILGTEAFF. In DNA form, the CDR3 reads TGTGCCAGCATTCTCGGGACTGAAGCTTTCTTT.

In DNA, the CDR3 is TGTGCCAGCAGCGTATACGGGAGGGGGAACTACAATGAGCAGTTCTTC. Its translation: CASSVYGRGNYNEQFF. The gene calls are TRBV9 and TRBJ2-1, with 8 bases lining up with TRBD2. The CDR3 length is 16 residues. The germline gives CDR1 SGDLS, CDR2 YYNGEE. The ends lost 1 base at V and 3 bases at J; junction bases unmatched: 6. The full variable domain, with the rest looked up from reference TRBV9 and TRBJ2-1, is DSGVTQTPKHLITATGQRVTLRCSPRSGDLSVYWYQQSLDQGLQFLIQYYNGEERAKGNILERFSAQQFPDLHSELNLSSLELGDSALYFCASSVYGRGNYNEQFFGPGTRLTVL.

This chain joins TRBV9 and TRBJ1-6; D is possibly TRBD1 (5 bases). The V end was cut by 4 bases, the J end by 5 bases, with 13 bases between. Per germline, CDR1 SGDLS and CDR2 YYNGEE. The CDR3 is made up of 15 amino acids. The CDR3 loop is CASSFRGEDNSPLHF. DNA of the CDR3: TGTGCCAGCAGCTTCCGAGGGGAGGATAATTCACCCCTCCACTTT.

The gene calls are TRBV3-1 (or the pseudogene TRBV3-2) and TRBJ2-7, with D tentatively TRBD2 (7 bases). The CDR3 runs to 15 residues. Trimming stripped 4 bases from V and 4 bases from J, with 17 bases between. CDR1 and CDR2 (germline): LGHDT, YNNKEL (reference sequence). This CDR3 is CASSPSRGGSYEQYF. The CDR3 nucleotides are TGTGCCAGCAGCCCCTCAAGGGGGGGGAGTTACGAGCAGTACTTC.

The rearrangement uses TRBV7-2 and TRBJ2-7; 7 positions match TRBD2. Germline V gene sequence: CDR1 SGHTA, CDR2 FQGNSA. The junction had 7 bases not matched to a gene; V was cut back by 5 bases and J by 3 bases. The CDR3 has 14 amino acids. The CDR3 sequence is CASSENGGDYEQYF. In nucleotides, the CDR3 is TGTGCCAGCAGCGAAAATGGGGGGGACTACGAGCAGTACTTC.

The chain employs TRBV24-1 and TRBJ1-5, with D perhaps matching TRBD1 (6 bases). Germline V gene sequence: CDR1 KGHDR, CDR2 SFDVKD. Trimming cost V 3 bases and J 3 bases, with 11 bases left between them. The CDR3 has 15 residues. The DNA for the CDR3 is TGTGCCACCAGTGATACAGGGCCCCTCAATCAGCCCCAGCATTTT. The encoded protein is CATSDTGPLNQPQHF.

V usage is TRBV5-8 and J usage is TRBJ2-5, with D possibly TRBD2 on 6 matching bases. V dropped 4 bases and J dropped 1 base, with 14 bases sitting between them. This CDR3 has 15 residues. Germline V CDR1 and CDR2: SGHTS, YDEGEE. This CDR3 is CASSPGLNLQETQYF. In DNA, the CDR3 is TGTGCCAGCAGCCCGGGACTCAATCTCCAAGAGACCCAGTACTTC.

The V gene is TRBV25-1, the J gene TRBJ2-2; the match to TRBD2 covers 7 bases. V lost 3 bases, J lost 3 bases, and 4 bases stayed unmatched. The CDR3 sequence is 15 residues long. CDR1 and CDR2 (germline): MGHDK, SYGVNS. The CDR3 here is CASSEERDYTGELFF. The CDR3 DNA reads TGTGCCAGCAGTGAGGAGCGGGACTACACCGGGGAGCTGTTTTTT. The full variable domain, with the rest looked up from reference TRBV25-1 and TRBJ2-2, is EADIYQTPRYLVIGTGKKITLECSQTMGHDKMYWYQQDPGMELHLIHYSYGVNSTEKGDLSSESTVSRIRTEHFPLTLESARPSHTSQYLCASSEERDYTGELFFGEGSRLTVL.

The genes are TRBV18 and TRBJ1-5, with 7 bases matching TRBD1. The CDR3 runs 17 residues. The V gene's germline CDR1 is KGHSH and CDR2 LQKENI. V lost 3 bases to trimming and J lost 4 bases; unmatched junction nucleotides: 12. The CDR3 loop reads CASSPQTGWGINQPQHF. DNA of the CDR3: TGTGCCAGCTCACCCCAGACAGGGTGGGGCATAAATCAGCCCCAGCATTTT.

This clone was counted once. The chain links TRBV27 to TRBJ2-7, with D perhaps matching TRBD2 (6 bases). Looked up from germline, CDR1 is MNHEY and CDR2 is SMNVEV (reference sequence). Trimming left V 6 bases short and J 4 bases short, with 19 bases between. The CDR3 is 15 residues long. DNA for the CDR3: TGTGCCAGCAGATCGACCCACTTAGCGGATTACGAGCAGTACTTC. This encodes CASRSTHLADYEQYF.

V gene TRBV6-5 combines with J gene TRBJ2-7; maybe TRBD2 (5 bases). Germline-derived CDR1 and CDR2 are MNHEY and SVGAGI. Between the trimmed V and J ends, which lost 7 bases and 3 bases, there was a span of 16 bases. The CDR3 is made up of 14 amino acids. In nucleotides, the CDR3 is TGTGCCAGCACTCCCGCGTGGGCGGGCTACGAGCAGTACTTC. This codes for CASTPAWAGYEQYF.

This chain connects TRBV7-9 to TRBJ2-7, with 7 nucleotides matching TRBD2. The CDR3 spans 13 residues. The germline CDR1 and CDR2 sequences are SEHNR and FQNEAQ (reference sequence). Losses at the gene ends were 6 bases for V and 6 bases for J; bases not matched to a gene: 8. The CDR3 sequence: CASSSGPNPEQYF. As DNA, the CDR3 is TGTGCCAGCAGTAGCGGGCCCAATCCCGAGCAGTACTTC.

The chain employs TRBV4-1 and TRBJ2-7; TRBD2 matches at 8 bases. CDR3 length: 16 amino acids. The V gene end was trimmed by 4 bases and the J gene end by 0 bases; junction bases not matched to a gene: 8. Looked up from germline, CDR1 is MGHRA and CDR2 is YSYEKL. The DNA for the CDR3 is TGCGCCAGCAGCCCAGGCTTAGCGGGAAACTCCTACGAGCAGTACTTC. It is translated as CASSPGLAGNSYEQYF.

The J gene is TRBJ2-5, the V gene TRBV6-2 or TRBV6-3; 8 positions agree with TRBD1. V was pared by 6 bases and J by 3 bases, with 3 bases of the junction left unmatched. Germline values: CDR1 MNHEY, CDR2 SVGEGT. CDR3 length equals 13 residues. CDR3 amino acids: CASSRTGKETQYF. Here the CDR3 DNA reads TGTGCCAGCAGCAGGACAGGGAAAGAGACCCAGTACTTC.